Below, one TCR beta chain is given with its context. Which antigen it targets is not known. Base quality data are lacking; no much larger clone is found one base away. Donors were healthy HIV-negative adults with no recently reported acute infections or vaccinations. All donors were Caucasian adults living in Nashville, Tennessee, USA. Magnetic negative selection was used to enrich CD4+ T cells, after which naive cells were positively selected on CD45RA and the negative fraction became the memory subset. Blood was collected by leukapheresis, and PBMCs were isolated by Ficoll-Histopaque density gradient centrifugation and then cryopreserved in liquid nitrogen vapor phase. Analytical flow cytometry was used to check the purity and quantity of every magnetically sorted T cell population. Each sorted fraction had its genomic DNA isolated and then quantified by UV absorbance on a Nanodrop 2000c. The data originate from a study of shared clonotypes between healthy human individuals (TCRdb year 2020). Background for the entire study: The cohort comprised two women and three men aged 18 to 49 years. For each donor, three plates each were used for CD4 naive and CD4 memory, two plates were used for CD8 naive, and one plate was used for CD8 memory. To estimate repertoire size and how much clonotypes are shared between individuals, the study performed deep sequencing of blood TCR repertoires from roughly five healthy adults. Libraries were prepared and TCR repertoires were sequenced by different laboratories using diverse techniques, in order to increase sequencing depth and limit assay-specific biases. Per donor, leukapheresis produced somewhere between about 0.94 and 8.9 billion PBMCs. Study-level results and caveats: Pairwise subsampling indicated that sequencing depth was expected to affect the degree of clonotype sharing among donors. Even with the large sequencing depth, rarefaction of the sorted-subset datasets indicated that sequencing was incomplete. Naive subsets generally had larger estimated clonotype richness than memory subsets did. Compared with non-shared clonotypes, clonotypes shared by all four sorted-subset donors had higher generation probabilities. Roughly 5% of naive CD4, more than 3% of naive CD8, approximately 2.2% of memory CD4, and approximately 0.39% of memory CD8 clonotypes were shared across several donors. Sampling was restricted to blood, and TCR repertoires in tissues likely differ from the TCR repertoires found in blood. Because the study included a small number of donors, the genetic and exposure-history diversity represented was limited.

V is clipped by 7 bases and J by 6 bases, and the sequence between their germline boundaries is 18 bases long. According to the germline V gene, CDR1 reads MDHEN and CDR2 reads SYDVKM. From cysteine to phenylalanine, the CDR3 is 15 amino acids long. Solely the CDR3 DNA is kept, with 45 bases framed from the first base. TCR CDR3 regions were amplified from genomic DNA by multiplex PCR using the deep immunoSEQ assay. Extracted genomic DNA from each cell subset was distributed evenly across all wells of several immunoSEQ 96-well plates, and each plate was treated as a replicate. For sorted subsets, 200 ng of genomic DNA, equivalent to 30,000 or so T cell genomes, went into each replicate PCR. Purified libraries were measured with a Qubit 3.0 fluorometer, size-checked on a Bioanalyzer 2100, and measured again with the KAPA Library Quantification kit. Each immunoSEQ 96-well plate was sequenced on its own single-read 150-cycle Illumina NextSeq 550 flow cell. As for the original processing: Because the immunoSEQ output held only junctional sequences and lacked quality scores, the filtering could not match the filtering applied to full-length reads. To assign V/J genes and CDR3, sequences were annotated using PyIR, a Python wrapper for IgBLAST v1.9, with IMGT germline references. Reads with weak V/J assignments (E-value above 1e-6), missing CDR3, stop codons, out-of-frame junctions, or ambiguous translated residues were removed. A V3J clonotype was defined by an identical inferred V gene, J gene, and CDR3 amino acid sequence. To compute the percentage overlap between repertoires, the number of shared unique clonotypes was divided by the size of the smaller repertoire. RTK rarefaction, the Chao1 estimator, and Recon v2.1 estimates of unobserved clonotypes were used to assess repertoire richness. Generation probabilities for all TCRbeta clonotypes obtained by the gDNA method from several donors were computed using OLGA. TCRdb re-hosts the immuneACCESS table, in-frame sequences only. Its copies lack some clones; in the studies checked, an unresolved V gene accounts for under half of them, and the cause for the rest is not known. V, J and clone size were drawn from that table, and D and trimming were deduced from the DNA. The sample yields some 2.3 million clones; 80% to 95% were counted once. The ten largest account for 0.35% to 0.5% of the sample.

The receptor's source is a man younger than 35 in good health. Some clones in this sample may be carry-over from other donors' samples. Sequencing was carried out using naive CD4+ T cells from PBMCs. In the paper's terms, the cell subset or site label means: CD45RA+ positively selected. The sequence links TRBV28 to TRBJ2-2, with TRBD1 perhaps the D gene, on 5 matching bases. This receptor has the CDR3 CASNLGQIKAGELFF. The sequenced DNA is TGTGCCAGCAATTTGGGGCAAATAAAGGCCGGGGAGCTGTTTTTT.